This entry features one TCR beta chain sequence. Its antigen remains unknown. This table comes from immunoSEQ multiplex PCR, and its TCRdb copy is limited to in-frame clones, with some not included. Of about 56,000 clones in the sample, roughly 93% are singletons; the top ten hold approximately 1.7%. The sample comes from a study of cytomegalovirus exposure and HLA in healthy donors. Germline assignment: CDR1 MNHNS and CDR2 SASEGT. The V gene lost 4 bases and the J gene lost 2 bases, with 8 bases spanning the gap. This CDR3 is built from 13 residues. Study results and limitations: The study flagged some 170 TCR beta chains as cytomegalovirus-associated. Cytomegalovirus status was reportedly diagnosed by the classifier with high sensitivity and specificity.

The material sequenced was PBMCs. The sequence was collected from a woman aged 18 to 35 in good health and CMV-seropositive. The rearrangement links TRBV6-1 to TRBJ2-5, with D perhaps matching TRBD1 (6 bases). DNA for the CDR3: TGTGCCAGCAGTGTAGGGGGTCAAGAGACCCAGTACTTC. Amino acid sequence: CASSVGGQETQYF.